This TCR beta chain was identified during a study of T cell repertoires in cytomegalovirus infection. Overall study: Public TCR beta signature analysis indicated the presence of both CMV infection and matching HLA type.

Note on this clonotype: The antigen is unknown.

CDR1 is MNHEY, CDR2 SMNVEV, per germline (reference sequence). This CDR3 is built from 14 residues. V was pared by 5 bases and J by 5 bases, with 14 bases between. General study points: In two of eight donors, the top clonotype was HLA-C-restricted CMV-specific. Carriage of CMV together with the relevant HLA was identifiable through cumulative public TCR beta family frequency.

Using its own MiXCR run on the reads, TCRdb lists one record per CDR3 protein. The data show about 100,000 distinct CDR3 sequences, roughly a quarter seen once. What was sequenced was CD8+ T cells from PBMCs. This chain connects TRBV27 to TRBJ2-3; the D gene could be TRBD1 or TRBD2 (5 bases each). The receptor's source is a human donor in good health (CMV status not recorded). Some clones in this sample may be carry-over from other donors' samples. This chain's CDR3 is CASSRDVKGDTQYF. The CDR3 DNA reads TGTGCCAGCAGTCGGGACGTCAAGGGAGATACGCAGTATTTT.